Listed here are 4 T cell receptor beta chains from one sample, sequenced in a study of cytomegalovirus exposure and HLA in healthy donors. Amplification used 60 Vbeta primers and 13 Jbeta primers. Generated by immunoSEQ multiplex PCR, the TCRdb table keeps only in-frame clones and is missing some. The sample has approximately 100,000 clones, around 77% seen once. The sequencing input was PBMCs. The receptors shown here come from a man between 35 and 55 years old in good health and CMV-seropositive.

V is TRBV2 and J is TRBJ1-5; unclear D gene. CDR1 and CDR2 (germline): SNHLY, FYNNEI. CDR3 length equals 13 residues. The germline V and J ends were trimmed by 4 bases and 11 bases, with 15 bases remaining between them. CDR3 coding DNA: TGTGCCAGCAGTGGGGGAGGCCCCGGGGCCCAGCATTTT. Translated: CASSGGGPGAQHF.

The chain employs TRBV9 and TRBJ1-4; D may be TRBD1 (6 bases). This CDR3 comprises 15 residues. Trimming stripped 3 bases from V and 8 bases from J, with 17 bases between. Per the germline V gene, CDR1 is SGDLS and CDR2 is YYNGEE. DNA of the CDR3: TGTGCCAGCAGCGCCGGGGACACTTCCTTAGAAAAACTGTTTTTT. This translates into CASSAGDTSLEKLFF.

The chain combines TRBV5-4 with TRBJ2-5, with a possible D match to TRBD1 (5 bases). Germline V gives CDR1 SGHNT, CDR2 YYREEE (reference sequence). The ends were cut back, 2 bases at V and 3 bases at J, with 14 bases in the middle. There are 15 residues in the CDR3. In DNA, the CDR3 is TGTGCCAGCAGCTTAGGATCGGGCAGGGAAGAGACCCAGTACTTC. Its translation: CASSLGSGREETQYF.

The chain has TRBV6-5 and TRBJ2-7; maybe TRBD2 (5 bases). The CDR3 is made up of 14 amino acids. Germline CDR1 is MNHEY and CDR2 is SVGAGI. Trimming took off 5 bases at V and 3 bases at J, with 14 bases between the two ends. CDR3 coding DNA: TGTGCCAGCAGTGAGTTGGGTGCGGGCTACGAGCAGTACTTC. Its translation: CASSELGAGYEQYF.